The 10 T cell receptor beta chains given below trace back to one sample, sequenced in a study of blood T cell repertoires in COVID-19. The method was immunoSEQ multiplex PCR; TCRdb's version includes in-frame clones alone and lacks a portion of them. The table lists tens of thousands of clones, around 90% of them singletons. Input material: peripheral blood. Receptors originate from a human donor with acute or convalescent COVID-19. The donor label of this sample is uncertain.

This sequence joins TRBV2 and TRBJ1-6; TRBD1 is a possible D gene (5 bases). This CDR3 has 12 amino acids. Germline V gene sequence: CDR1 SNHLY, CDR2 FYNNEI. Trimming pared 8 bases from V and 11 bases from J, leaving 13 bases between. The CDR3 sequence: CASCLQEPPLHF. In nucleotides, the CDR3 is TGTGCCAGCTGCCTACAGGAGCCACCCCTCCACTTT.

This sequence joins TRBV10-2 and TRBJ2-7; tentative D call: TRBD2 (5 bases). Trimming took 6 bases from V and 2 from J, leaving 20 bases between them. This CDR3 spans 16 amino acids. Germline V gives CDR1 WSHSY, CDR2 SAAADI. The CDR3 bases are TGCGCCAGCAGGCTGGGCGGGCGGCCGGATACCTACGAGCAGTACTTC. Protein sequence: CASRLGGRPDTYEQYF.

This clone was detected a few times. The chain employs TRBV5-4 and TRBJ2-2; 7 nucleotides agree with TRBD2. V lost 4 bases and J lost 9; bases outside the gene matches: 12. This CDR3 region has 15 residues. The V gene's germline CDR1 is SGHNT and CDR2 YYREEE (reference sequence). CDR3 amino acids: CASSVGLVGTRELFF. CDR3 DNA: TGTGCCAGCAGCGTCGGACTAGTAGGAACCAGGGAGCTGTTTTTT.

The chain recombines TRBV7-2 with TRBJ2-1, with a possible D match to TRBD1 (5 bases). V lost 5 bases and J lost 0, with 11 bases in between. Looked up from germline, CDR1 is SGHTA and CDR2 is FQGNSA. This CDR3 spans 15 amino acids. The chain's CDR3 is CASSSDRSSYNEQFF. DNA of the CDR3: TGTGCCAGCAGCAGTGACAGAAGCTCCTACAATGAGCAGTTCTTC.

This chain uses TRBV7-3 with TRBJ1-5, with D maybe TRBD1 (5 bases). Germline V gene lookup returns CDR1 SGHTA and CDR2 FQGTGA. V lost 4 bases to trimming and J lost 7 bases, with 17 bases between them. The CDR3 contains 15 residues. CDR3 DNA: TGTGCCAGCAGCTACCCTCGGGGGGAGGGACAGCCCCAGCATTTT. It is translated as CASSYPRGEGQPQHF.

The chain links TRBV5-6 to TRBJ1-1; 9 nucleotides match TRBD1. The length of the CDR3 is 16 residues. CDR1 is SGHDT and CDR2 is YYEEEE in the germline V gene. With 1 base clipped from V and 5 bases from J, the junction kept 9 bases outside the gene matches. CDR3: CASSLPSTGGYTEAFF. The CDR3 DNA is TGTGCCAGCAGCTTGCCTTCGACAGGGGGGTATACTGAAGCTTTCTTT. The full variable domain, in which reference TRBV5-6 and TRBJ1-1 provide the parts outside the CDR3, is DAGVTQSPTHLIKTRGQQVTLRCSPKSGHDTVSWYQQALGQGPQFIFQYYEEEERQRGNFPDRFSGHQFPNYSSELNVNALLLGDSALYLCASSLPSTGGYTEAFFGQGTRLTVV.

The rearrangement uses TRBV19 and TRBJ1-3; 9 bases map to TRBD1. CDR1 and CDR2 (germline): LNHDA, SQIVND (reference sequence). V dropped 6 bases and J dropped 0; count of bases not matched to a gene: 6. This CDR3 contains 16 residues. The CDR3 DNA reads TGTGCCAGTAGAGGGACAGGGTCGAGCTCTGGAAACACCATATATTTT. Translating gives CASRGTGSSSGNTIYF.

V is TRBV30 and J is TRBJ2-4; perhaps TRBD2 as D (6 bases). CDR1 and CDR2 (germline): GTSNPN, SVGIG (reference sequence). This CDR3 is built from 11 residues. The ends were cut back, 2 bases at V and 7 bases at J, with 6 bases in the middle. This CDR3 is CAWSLANIQYF. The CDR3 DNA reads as TGTGCCTGGAGTCTAGCGAACATTCAGTACTTC. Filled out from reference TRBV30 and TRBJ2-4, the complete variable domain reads SQTIHQWPATLVQPVGSPLSLECTVEGTSNPNLYWYRQAAGRGLQLLFYSVGIGQISSEVPQNLSASRPQDRQFILSSKKLLLSDSGFYLCAWSLANIQYFGAGTRLSVL.

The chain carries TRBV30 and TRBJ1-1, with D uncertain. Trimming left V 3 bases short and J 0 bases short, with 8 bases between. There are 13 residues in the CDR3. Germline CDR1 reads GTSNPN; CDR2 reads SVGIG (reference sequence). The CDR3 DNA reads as TGTGCCTGGAGCCCTTCAGTGAACACTGAAGCTTTCTTT. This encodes CAWSPSVNTEAFF.

The DNA of the CDR3 is TGCGCCAGCAGTGAGTCGTATGGTCGGGAAGCTTTCTTT. This gives the protein CASSESYGREAFF. The chain links TRBV10-1 to TRBJ1-1; D uncertain. The CDR3 consists of 13 residues. The V gene lost 0 bases and the J gene lost 8 bases, with 10 bases spanning the gap. Germline loops: CDR1 WNHNN, CDR2 SYGVQD (reference sequence).